The 19 T cell receptor beta chains below all came from one sample that was sequenced in a study of OX40 agonist ivuxolimab in advanced cancers. Profiled with immunoSEQ multiplex PCR; TCRdb holds only in-frame clones, not every one. The sample includes about 71,000 clones, about 91% of them seen just once. The sample was CD4+ or CD8+ T cells sorted from blood, taken in a trial of the OX40 agonist ivuxolimab. These TCRs come from an adult with an advanced solid tumor such as melanoma, head and neck, liver or kidney cancer.

V gene TRBV5-1 combines with J gene TRBJ2-7; D is undetermined. Germline V lookup: CDR1 SGHRS, CDR2 YFSETQ. V was shortened by 2 bases and J by 2 bases, with 11 bases between the two germline ends. The CDR3 consists of 14 residues. In DNA, the CDR3 is TGCGCCAGCAGCTTCAGTGGCGGAACCTACGAGCAGTACTTC. Translating it yields CASSFSGGTYEQYF.

This chain connects TRBV5-1 to TRBJ2-3; tentative D call: TRBD2 (5 bases). This CDR3 contains 14 residues. V lost 0 bases and J 6 bases, leaving 11 bases between the germline ends. Germline lookup yields CDR1 SGHRS and CDR2 YFSETQ. The CDR3 sequence: CASSLDSGSDTQYF. CDR3 DNA sequence: TGCGCCAGCAGCTTGGACTCGGGGTCTGATACGCAGTATTTT.

The chain carries TRBV6-5 and TRBJ1-1, with TRBD1 identical over 7 bases. The CDR3 loop spans 15 amino acids. Germline V gene sequence: CDR1 MNHEY, CDR2 SVGAGI. The J segment lost 4 bases and the V segment lost 0 bases, leaving 5 bases of the junction unmatched. The CDR3, as DNA: TGTGCCAGCAGTTACTCCCAGGGGGTGAGCACTGAAGCTTTCTTT. Translation: CASSYSQGVSTEAFF.

The chain uses TRBV28 and TRBJ2-1; D assignment may be TRBD1 or TRBD2 (5 bases each). Trimming removed 3 bases at V and 9 bases at J, with 15 bases between. CDR1 MDHEN and CDR2 SYDVKM come from the germline V gene. This CDR3 comprises 14 residues. The CDR3 DNA reads as TGTGCCAGCAGTTTTACGTCGGGACGAAGTGAGCAGTTCTTC. As protein: CASSFTSGRSEQFF.

The rearrangement joins TRBV9 to TRBJ1-3; weak D call: TRBD1 (5 bases). V lost 2 bases and J lost 0, with 9 bases in between. Germline V gene lookup returns CDR1 SGDLS and CDR2 YYNGEE. The length of the CDR3 is 15 residues. This chain's CDR3 is CASSVDSHSGNTIYF. For the CDR3, the DNA is TGTGCCAGCAGCGTCGACAGTCACTCTGGAAACACCATATATTTT. The full variable domain, completed using reference TRBV9 and TRBJ1-3, is DSGVTQTPKHLITATGQRVTLRCSPRSGDLSVYWYQQSLDQGLQFLIQYYNGEERAKGNILERFSAQQFPDLHSELNLSSLELGDSALYFCASSVDSHSGNTIYFGEGSWLTVV.

The chain has TRBV28 and TRBJ2-2; D tentatively fits TRBD1 or TRBD2 (5 bases each). Per the germline V gene, CDR1 is MDHEN and CDR2 is SYDVKM. Trimming removed 7 bases from V and 1 base from J, with 13 bases in between. The CDR3 is made up of 15 amino acids. The chain's CDR3 is CASTPFGGNTGELFF. DNA of the CDR3: TGTGCCAGCACCCCCTTTGGGGGGAACACCGGGGAGCTGTTTTTT.

The chain is built from TRBV9 and TRBJ2-3, with D maybe TRBD1 (6 bases). From germline, CDR1 is SGDLS and CDR2 YYNGEE. The CDR3 spans 14 residues. The V gene lost 2 bases and the J gene lost 5 bases, with 12 bases spanning the gap. CDR3 region: CASSVGRGQDTQYF. The CDR3 DNA reads TGTGCCAGCAGCGTTGGACGGGGACAAGATACGCAGTATTTT.

The chain employs TRBV7-9 and TRBJ2-6, with 7 nucleotides matching TRBD1. This CDR3 comprises 15 residues. The V and J ends lost 5 bases and 2 bases, in that order; junction bases with no gene match: 3. CDR1 SEHNR and CDR2 FQNEAQ come from the germline V gene (reference sequence). The CDR3 protein is CASSPTGTGANVLTF. The CDR3 bases are TGTGCCAGCAGCCCGACAGGGACTGGGGCCAACGTCCTGACTTTC. Drawing the rest from reference TRBV7-9 and TRBJ2-6, the complete variable domain is DTGVSQNPRHKITKRGQNVTFRCDPISEHNRLYWYRQTLGQGPEFLTYFQNEAQLEKSRLLSDRFSAERPKGSFSTLEIQRTEQGDSAMYLCASSPTGTGANVLTFGAGSRLTVL.

CDR3 bases: TGTGCCAGCAGCTTGGTGGGAGGTCTAGCGGGGTATACGCAGTATTTT. This codes for CASSLVGGLAGYTQYF. This chain uses TRBV5-6 with TRBJ2-3; 9 bases are a match to TRBD2. This CDR3 contains 16 residues. Germline V lookup: CDR1 SGHDT, CDR2 YYEEEE. The V gene end was trimmed by 0 bases and the J gene end by 7 bases; junction bases not matched to a gene: 9.

The CDR3 region has the DNA TGTGCCAGCAGTTTTGGAGGGGCCTCACAAGAGACCCAGTACTTC. It yields the protein CASSFGGASQETQYF. The chain has TRBV28 and TRBJ2-5; D is possibly TRBD2 (6 bases). Germline CDR1 reads MDHEN; CDR2 reads SYDVKM. Trimming took 3 bases from V and 2 from J, leaving 13 bases between them. The CDR3 is made up of 15 amino acids. Combining the CDR3 with reference TRBV28 and TRBJ2-5 gives the whole variable domain DVKVTQSSRYLVKRTGEKVFLECVQDMDHENMFWYRQDPGLGLRLIYFSYDVKMKEKGDIPEGYSVSREKKERFSLILESASTNQTSMYLCASSFGGASQETQYFGPGTRLLVL.

The chain links TRBV19 to TRBJ2-1, with 7 nucleotides matching TRBD1. Germline V gene sequence: CDR1 LNHDA, CDR2 SQIVND (reference sequence). The CDR3 runs 12 residues. Unmatched junction bases numbered 4, after V lost 9 bases and J lost 5 bases. CDR3 region: CASRDSNNEQFF. In DNA, the CDR3 is TGTGCCAGCCGGGACAGTAACAATGAGCAGTTCTTC.

The rearrangement links TRBV5-4 to TRBJ2-7, with D tentatively TRBD1 (5 bases). The V end was cut by 3 bases, the J end by 1 base, with 8 bases between. Germline CDR1 SGHNT, CDR2 YYREEE (reference sequence). The CDR3 totals 13 residues. CDR3 amino acids: CASSWGPSYEQYF. The DNA for the CDR3 is TGTGCCAGCAGCTGGGGCCCTTCCTACGAGCAGTACTTC.

Worth noting for this clone: The identical CDR3 is also encoded by other nucleotide sequences in the sample. V is TRBV28 and J is TRBJ2-5; 11 nucleotides line up with TRBD2. The CDR3 sequence is 15 residues long. The V gene end was trimmed by 2 bases and the J gene end by 5 bases; junction bases not matched to a gene: 4. Looked up from germline, CDR1 is MDHEN and CDR2 is SYDVKM. The CDR3 DNA follows: TGTGCCAGCAGTTTAGGGCTAGCGGGAGGTGAGACCCAGTACTTC. This sequence encodes CASSLGLAGGETQYF.

The chain links TRBV2 to TRBJ2-5; the D call may be TRBD1 or TRBD2 (5 bases each). V gave up 9 bases and J gave up 2 bases, with 19 bases separating them. The length of the CDR3 is 15 residues. Germline values: CDR1 SNHLY, CDR2 FYNNEI. The chain's CDR3 is CASRGEAGRQETQYF. The CDR3 DNA is TGTGCCAGTCGGGGTGAGGCAGGGCGACAAGAGACCCAGTACTTC.

The V call is TRBV11-2, the J call TRBJ2-1; D is tentatively TRBD1 or TRBD2 (6 bases each). The CDR3 extends over 16 amino acids. Trimming pared 2 bases from V and 4 bases from J, leaving 15 bases between. The germline V gene has CDR1 SGHAT and CDR2 FQNNGV. CDR3 DNA: TGTGCCAGCAGCTTAATGTTCCGGGGGCGTTACAATGAGCAGTTCTTC. This codes for CASSLMFRGRYNEQFF.

This rearrangement joins TRBV6-6 to TRBJ1-2; D gene unclear. In germline, CDR1 is MNHNY, CDR2 SVGAGI (reference sequence). The CDR3 is made up of 16 amino acids. Trimming shortened V by 0 bases and J by 4 bases, and 15 bases separated the two germline ends. Written as DNA, the CDR3 is TGTGCCAGCAGTTACTCGAACGCCGGCGCCGGCTATGGCTACACCTTC. It is translated as CASSYSNAGAGYGYTF.

The rearrangement uses TRBV15 and TRBJ2-5; 11 bases align to TRBD2. The CDR3 has 15 amino acids. Germline assignment: CDR1 LNHNV and CDR2 YYDKDF (reference sequence). V trimming: 3 bases; J trimming: 4 bases; junction bases outside the gene matches: 4. The CDR3 sequence is CATSSSGRARETQYF. The CDR3 nucleotides read TGTGCCACCAGCAGTAGCGGGAGGGCCAGAGAGACCCAGTACTTC.

This clone appeared once. The J gene is TRBJ2-7, the V gene TRBV7-2; D assignment may be TRBD1 or TRBD2 (5 bases each). The CDR3 consists of 11 residues. V lost 5 bases and J lost 12, with 14 bases in between. Germline loops: CDR1 SGHTA, CDR2 FQGNSA. The CDR3 DNA reads as TGTGCCAGCAGCATTTTCGGGGCCACGTACTTC. Translation gives CASSIFGATYF.

The genes are TRBV10-3 and TRBJ1-1, with 7 nucleotides matching TRBD1. CDR1 and CDR2 (germline): ENHRY, SYGVKD. V was pared by 2 bases and J by 1 base, with 4 bases of the junction left unmatched. The CDR3 contains 15 residues. The CDR3 DNA reads as TGTGCCATCAGTGAGCAGGGGGTGGCGAACACTGAAGCTTTCTTT. This codes for CAISEQGVANTEAFF.